Listed below are T cell receptor beta chains from one sample, sequenced in a study of quantifying T cell responses using KT2 cells. Via MiXCR, TCRdb re-called the UMI-ligation and nested PCR reads, giving one row per CDR3 protein. The repertoire holds approximately 41,000 distinct CDR3 sequences, with about a sixth as singletons. The specimen sequenced was PBMCs spiked with cells of the T cell clone KT2. The receptors were sampled from a human donor. CDR3s include the opening cysteine and the closing phenylalanine or tryptophan. The D gene is left open where the match is weak. The size of a clone is reported for some rows only, either as once, few or many, or as a class for expanded clones.

D,J,size,V,CDR3,DNA
-,TRBJ2-2,many,TRBV7-9,CASSLRSAGTRGELFF,TGTGCCAGCAGCTTACGATCGGCAGGGACAAGGGGGGAGCTGTTTTTT
-,TRBJ1-1,few,TRBV29-1,CSAAGHPFTEAFF,TGCAGCGCTGCGGGACACCCGTTCACTGAAGCTTTCTTT
TRBD2,TRBJ2-2,many,TRBV20-1,CSARTTRTSGNTGELFF,TGCAGTGCTAGAACCACCAGGACTAGCGGAAACACCGGGGAGCTGTTTTTT
-,TRBJ2-4,few,TRBV3-1,CASSQDNNIQYF,TGTGCCAGCAGCCAAGATAACAACATTCAGTACTTC
TRBD1,TRBJ1-1,few,TRBV10-3,CAISKGGQGAEAFF,TGTGCCATCAGTAAAGGGGGCCAGGGTGCTGAAGCTTTCTTT
-,TRBJ1-1,-,TRBV25-1,CASSTSTEAFF,TGTGCCAGCAGTACAAGCACTGAAGCTTTCTTT
TRBD2,TRBJ2-7,-,TRBV29-1,CSVTTSGAREQYF,TGCAGCGTCACGACTAGCGGGGCGCGGGAGCAGTACTTC
-,TRBJ2-7,-,TRBV18,CASSPPTALYEQYF,TGTGCCAGCTCACCACCGACAGCACTCTACGAGCAGTACTTC
-,TRBJ2-3,many,TRBV28,CASSLWVKWADTQYF,TGTGCCAGCAGTTTATGGGTCAAATGGGCAGATACGCAGTATTTT
TRBD1,TRBJ2-3,-,TRBV5-6,CASSYRTGGTDTQYF,TGTGCCAGCAGCTACCGGACAGGGGGCACAGATACGCAGTATTTT
TRBD2,TRBJ2-1,few,TRBV6-2/TRBV6-3,CASSYSSTSGGDPEQFF,TGTGCCAGCAGTTACTCGAGTACTAGCGGGGGGGATCCTGAGCAGTTCTTC
-,TRBJ1-4,few,TRBV6-6,CASSYFGGNEKLFF,TGTGCCAGCAGTTACTTTGGGGGGAATGAAAAACTGTTTTTT
-,TRBJ2-1,-,TRBV12-3/TRBV12-4,CASSTLRGEGMENEQFF,TGTGCCAGCAGTACTCTGAGGGGGGAGGGGATGGAAAATGAGCAGTTCTTC
-,TRBJ2-7,-,TRBV12-3/TRBV12-4,CASSLAGSSYEQYF,TGTGCCAGCAGTTTAGCCGGGAGCTCCTACGAGCAGTACTTC
TRBD2,TRBJ2-5,once,TRBV12-3/TRBV12-4,CASSPGLAKETQYF,TGTGCCAGCAGTCCGGGACTAGCCAAAGAGACCCAGTACTTC
-,TRBJ2-3,few,TRBV20-1,CSANGGLPDTQYF,TGCAGTGCTAACGGGGGGCTACCAGATACGCAGTATTTT
-,TRBJ1-1,-,TRBV9,CASSVVSGRGQAFF,TGTGCCAGCAGCGTAGTATCCGGGCGCGGACAAGCTTTCTTT
-,TRBJ1-2,few,TRBV12-3/TRBV12-4,CASSPQGNYGYTF,TGTGCCAGCAGTCCACAGGGAAACTATGGCTACACCTTC
-,TRBJ2-7,-,TRBV4-2,CASSPGAPYEQYF,TGTGCCAGCAGCCCCGGGGCCCCCTACGAGCAGTACTTC
TRBD2,TRBJ2-3,-,TRBV30,CAWSVRGLAGITDTQYF,TGTGCCTGGAGTGTACGGGGACTAGCGGGGATCACAGATACGCAGTATTTT
-,TRBJ1-3,-,TRBV29-1,CSARQSGGNTIYF,TGCAGCGCTCGACAGTCGGGAGGAAACACCATATATTTT
-,TRBJ1-4,few,TRBV20-1,CSARDRGKGEKLFF,TGCAGTGCTAGAGACAGGGGAAAGGGAGAAAAACTGTTTTTT
TRBD2,TRBJ2-3,-,TRBV2,CASRGTSGHPNF,TGTGCCAGCAGGGGGACTAGCGGGCATCCCAACTTT
-,TRBJ1-1,few,TRBV6-1,CASSVNRLNTEAFF,TGTGCCAGCAGTGTAAACAGGTTGAACACTGAAGCTTTCTTT
TRBD2,TRBJ2-7,-,TRBV6-2/TRBV6-3,CASRKSGLAGSYEQYF,TGTGCCAGCAGAAAGTCGGGACTAGCGGGCTCCTACGAGCAGTACTTC
-,TRBJ2-2,few,TRBV12-3/TRBV12-4,CASSFGGAAGELFF,TGTGCCAGCAGTTTTGGGGGAGCGGCCGGGGAGCTGTTTTTT
-,TRBJ1-1,few,TRBV12-3/TRBV12-4,CASSLGGWTEAFF,TGTGCCAGCAGTTTAGGGGGGTGGACTGAAGCTTTCTTT
TRBD1,TRBJ2-5,many,TRBV11-3,CASSLARTGETQYF,TGTGCCAGCAGCTTAGCCCGGACAGGGGAGACCCAGTACTTC
-,TRBJ1-1,few,TRBV20-1,CSARKTVNTEAFF,TGCAGTGCTAGAAAGACAGTAAACACTGAAGCTTTCTTT
-,TRBJ2-2,-,TRBV29-1,CSVAAELGELFF,TGCAGCGTTGCGGCAGAACTCGGGGAGCTGTTTTTT
-,TRBJ2-7,-,TRBV5-1,CASRTQGSSYEQYF,TGCGCCAGTCGTACACAGGGATCCTCCTACGAGCAGTACTTC
TRBD2,TRBJ2-3,-,TRBV12-3/TRBV12-4,CASSSSGRINTDTQYF,TGTGCCAGCAGCAGTAGCGGGAGGATTAACACAGATACGCAGTATTTT
TRBD1,TRBJ2-1,few,TRBV9,CASSARDSPYNEQFF,TGTGCCAGCAGCGCCCGGGACAGTCCCTACAATGAGCAGTTCTTC
-,TRBJ1-1,few,TRBV12-3/TRBV12-4,CASSFAFGRNTEAFF,TGTGCCAGCAGTTTCGCATTTGGGAGAAACACTGAAGCTTTCTTT
-,TRBJ1-2,few,TRBV20-1,CSASQAGLPVGYGYTF,TGCAGTGCTAGTCAGGCGGGACTCCCAGTCGGCTATGGCTACACCTTC
TRBD1,TRBJ2-5,-,TRBV6-5,CASRTGGFTTAQYF,TGTGCCAGCAGGACAGGGGGCTTTACCACGGCCCAGTACTTC
-,TRBJ2-3,-,TRBV7-9,CASSLAASEVDTQYF,TGTGCCAGCAGCTTAGCGGCTAGCGAAGTAGATACGCAGTATTTT
-,TRBJ2-7,-,TRBV5-1,CASSSRDFYEQYF,TGCGCCAGCAGCTCCAGGGACTTCTACGAGCAGTACTTC
TRBD2,TRBJ2-5,-,TRBV4-2,CASSQGGSGTETQYF,TGTGCCAGCAGCCAAGGCGGTAGCGGGACAGAGACCCAGTACTTC
TRBD2,TRBJ2-7,-,TRBV12-3/TRBV12-4,CASSPAGGTYEQYF,TGTGCCAGCAGCCCCGCGGGAGGGACCTACGAGCAGTACTTC
-,TRBJ1-1,-,TRBV18,CASSTFWNTEAFF,TGTGCCAGCTCAACCTTCTGGAACACTGAAGCTTTCTTT
-,TRBJ1-5,few,TRBV7-8,CASSLGQPNQPQHF,TGTGCCAGCAGCTTAGGACAGCCTAATCAGCCCCAGCATTTT
TRBD1,TRBJ2-2,many,TRBV24-1,CATSDLTGDTGELFF,TGTGCCACCAGTGATTTGACAGGGGACACCGGGGAGCTGTTTTTT
TRBD1,TRBJ1-4,-,TRBV6-1,CASSRDRANEKLFF,TGTGCCAGCAGCCGGGACAGAGCTAATGAAAAACTGTTTTTT
TRBD2,TRBJ2-3,few,TRBV2,CANQLAGGPSTDTQYF,TGTGCCAACCAACTAGCGGGGGGGCCTAGCACAGATACGCAGTATTTT
TRBD1,TRBJ2-7,-,TRBV3-1,CASSQGQGVNEQYF,TGTGCCAGCAGCCAGGGACAGGGGGTCAACGAGCAGTACTTC
TRBD1,TRBJ2-5,many,TRBV7-3,CASSSGQAQETQYF,TGTGCCAGCAGCTCGGGACAGGCACAAGAGACCCAGTACTTC
TRBD1,TRBJ1-5,-,TRBV20-1,CSARVTGGLGNQPQHF,TGCAGTGCTAGAGTGACAGGGGGCCTAGGAAATCAGCCCCAGCATTTT
-,TRBJ2-5,-,TRBV15,CATSRQRKETQYF,TGTGCCACCAGCAGGCAGAGGAAAGAGACCCAGTACTTC
-,TRBJ2-7,-,TRBV11-2,CASSLGFHEQYF,TGTGCCAGCAGCTTAGGCTTCCACGAGCAGTACTTC
-,TRBJ1-2,-,TRBV2,CASIAQLSYGYTF,TGTGCCAGCATCGCTCAACTTTCGTATGGCTACACCTTC
-,TRBJ2-1,few,TRBV2,CASKRLFLNEQFF,TGTGCCAGCAAACGGCTCTTCCTCAATGAGCAGTTCTTC
-,TRBJ2-3,few,TRBV4-3,CASSQDYQDTQYF,TGCGCCAGCAGCCAAGATTATCAAGATACGCAGTATTTT
-,TRBJ2-1,-,TRBV7-9,CASSLIRGVTYNEQFF,TGTGCCAGCAGCTTAATTAGGGGCGTAACCTACAATGAGCAGTTCTTC
-,TRBJ2-3,many,TRBV7-6,CASSLGRRADTQYF,TGTGCCAGCAGCTTAGGACGACGGGCAGATACGCAGTATTTT
TRBD2,TRBJ2-2,-,TRBV6-2/TRBV6-3,CASSFGLAGAIGELFF,TGTGCCAGCAGTTTCGGACTAGCGGGAGCAATCGGGGAGCTGTTTTTT
TRBD2,TRBJ2-3,-,TRBV28,CASSLPGLAGGRLRTDTQYF,TGTGCCAGCAGTCTGCCGGGACTAGCGGGGGGCCGCCTACGCACAGATACGCAGTATTTT
-,TRBJ2-1,few,TRBV28,CASSLWGNEQFF,TGTGCCAGCAGTTTGTGGGGGAATGAGCAGTTCTTC
TRBD1,TRBJ2-3,few,TRBV5-5,CASSFRQGRSSTDTQYF,TGTGCCAGCAGCTTTCGACAGGGCAGGAGTAGCACAGATACGCAGTATTTT
-,TRBJ2-7,-,TRBV5-1,CASSFGGTYEQYF,TGCGCCAGCAGCTTTGGCGGAACCTACGAGCAGTACTTC